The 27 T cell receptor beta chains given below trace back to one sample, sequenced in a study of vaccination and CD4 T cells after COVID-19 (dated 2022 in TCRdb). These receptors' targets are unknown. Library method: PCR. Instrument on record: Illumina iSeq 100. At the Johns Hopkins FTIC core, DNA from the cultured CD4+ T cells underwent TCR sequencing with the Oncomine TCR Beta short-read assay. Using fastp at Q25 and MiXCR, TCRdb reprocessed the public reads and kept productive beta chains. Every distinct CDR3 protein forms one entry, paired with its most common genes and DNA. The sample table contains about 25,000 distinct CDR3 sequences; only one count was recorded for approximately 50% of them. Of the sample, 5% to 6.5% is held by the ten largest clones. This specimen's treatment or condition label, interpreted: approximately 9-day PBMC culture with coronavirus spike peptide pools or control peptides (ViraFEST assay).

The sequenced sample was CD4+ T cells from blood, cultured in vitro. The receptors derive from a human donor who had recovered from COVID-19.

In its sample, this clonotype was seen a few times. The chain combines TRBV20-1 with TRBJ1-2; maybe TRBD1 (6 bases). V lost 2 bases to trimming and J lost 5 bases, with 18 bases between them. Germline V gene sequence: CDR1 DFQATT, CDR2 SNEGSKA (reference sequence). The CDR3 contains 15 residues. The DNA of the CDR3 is TGCAGTGCTAGACCTGGGGGCCGGGCCCCGTATGGCTACACCTTC. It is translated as CSARPGGRAPYGYTF.

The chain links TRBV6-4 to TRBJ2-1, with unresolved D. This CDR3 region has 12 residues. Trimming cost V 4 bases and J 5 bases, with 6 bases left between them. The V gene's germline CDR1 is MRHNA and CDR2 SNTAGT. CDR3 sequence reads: CASSGSDNEQFF. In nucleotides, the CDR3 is TGTGCCAGCAGTGGGAGTGACAATGAGCAGTTCTTC.

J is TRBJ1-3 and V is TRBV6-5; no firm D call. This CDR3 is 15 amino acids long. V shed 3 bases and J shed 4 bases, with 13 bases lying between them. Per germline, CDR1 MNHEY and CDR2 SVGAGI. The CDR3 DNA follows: TGTGCCAGCAGTTATTCGAGCCTTCAGGGAAACACCATATATTTT. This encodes CASSYSSLQGNTIYF.

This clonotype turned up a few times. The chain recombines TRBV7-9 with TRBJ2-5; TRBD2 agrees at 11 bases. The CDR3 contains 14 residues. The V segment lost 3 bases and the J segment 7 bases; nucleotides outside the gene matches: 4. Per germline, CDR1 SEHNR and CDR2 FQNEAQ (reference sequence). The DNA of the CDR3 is TGTGCCAGCAGCTTCGTAGCGGGAGGGACGACCCAGTACTTC. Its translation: CASSFVAGGTTQYF.

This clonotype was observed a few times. The CDR3 reads CASSLGGRGTNEQFF. CDR3 in DNA: TGCGCCAGCAGCTTGGGGGGCAGGGGCACGAATGAGCAGTTCTTC. The chain carries TRBV5-1 and TRBJ2-1; possibly TRBD1 for D (6 bases). Germline V gives CDR1 SGHRS, CDR2 YFSETQ. V was shortened by 0 bases and J by 7 bases, with 14 bases between the two germline ends. The CDR3 extends over 15 amino acids.

The CDR3 sequence: CASSYSTSEKTGNTIYF. The CDR3 nucleotides read TGTGCCAGCAGTTACTCGACGTCTGAAAAGACTGGAAACACCATATATTTT. The chain has TRBV6-5 and TRBJ1-3; the D is unclear. Germline-derived CDR1 and CDR2 are MNHEY and SVGAGI. The CDR3 is made up of 17 amino acids. The V end was cut by 0 bases, the J end by 2 bases, with 14 bases between.

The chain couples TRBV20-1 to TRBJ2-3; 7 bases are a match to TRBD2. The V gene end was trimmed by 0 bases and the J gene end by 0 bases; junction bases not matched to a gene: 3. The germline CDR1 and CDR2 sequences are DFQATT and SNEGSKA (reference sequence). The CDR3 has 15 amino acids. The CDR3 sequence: CSARDRAGSTDTQYF. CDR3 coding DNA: TGCAGTGCTAGAGATAGAGCGGGAAGCACAGATACGCAGTATTTT.

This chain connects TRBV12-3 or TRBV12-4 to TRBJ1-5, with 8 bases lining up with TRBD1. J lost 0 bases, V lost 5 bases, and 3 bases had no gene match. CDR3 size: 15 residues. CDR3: CASSRTGLSNQPQHF. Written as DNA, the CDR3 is TGTGCCAGCAGTCGGACAGGGCTTAGCAATCAGCCCCAGCATTTT.

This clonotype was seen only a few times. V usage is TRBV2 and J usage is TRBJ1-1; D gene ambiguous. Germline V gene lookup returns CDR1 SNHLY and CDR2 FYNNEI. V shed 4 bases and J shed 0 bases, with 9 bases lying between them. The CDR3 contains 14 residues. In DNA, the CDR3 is TGTGCCAGCAGTGGCTTACAGATGAACACTGAAGCTTTCTTT. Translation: CASSGLQMNTEAFF.

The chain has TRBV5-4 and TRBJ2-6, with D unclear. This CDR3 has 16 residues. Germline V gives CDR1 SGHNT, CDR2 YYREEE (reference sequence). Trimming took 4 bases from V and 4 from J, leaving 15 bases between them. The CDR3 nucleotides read TGTGCCAGCAGCCTGGACGCAACTGGAGGGGCCAACGTCCTGACTTTC. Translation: CASSLDATGGANVLTF. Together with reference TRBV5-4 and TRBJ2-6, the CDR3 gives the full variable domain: ETGVTQSPTHLIKTRGQQVTLRCSSQSGHNTVSWYQQALGQGPQFIFQYYREEENGRGNFPPRFSGLQFPNYSSELNVNALELDDSALYLCASSLDATGGANVLTFGAGSRLTVL.

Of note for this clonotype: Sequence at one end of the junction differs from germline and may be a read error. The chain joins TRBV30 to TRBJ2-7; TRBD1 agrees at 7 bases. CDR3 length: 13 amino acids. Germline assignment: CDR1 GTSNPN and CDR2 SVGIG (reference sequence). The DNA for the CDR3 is TGTGCCTGGGGTGTTGGGGACAGCTACGAGCAGTACTTC. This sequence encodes CAWGVGDSYEQYF.

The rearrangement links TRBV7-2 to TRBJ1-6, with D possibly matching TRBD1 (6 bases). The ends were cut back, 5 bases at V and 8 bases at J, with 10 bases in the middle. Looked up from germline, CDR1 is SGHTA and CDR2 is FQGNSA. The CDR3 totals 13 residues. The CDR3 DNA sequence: TGTGCCAGCAGCCTTTACAGGGATTCACCCCTCCACTTT. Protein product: CASSLYRDSPLHF.

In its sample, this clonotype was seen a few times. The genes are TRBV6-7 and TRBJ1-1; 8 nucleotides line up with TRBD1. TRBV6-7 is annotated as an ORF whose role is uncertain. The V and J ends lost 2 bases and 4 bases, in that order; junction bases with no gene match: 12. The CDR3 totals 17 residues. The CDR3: CASSYAQDREGGTEAFF. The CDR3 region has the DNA TGTGCCAGCAGTTACGCCCAGGACAGGGAGGGTGGCACTGAAGCTTTCTTT.

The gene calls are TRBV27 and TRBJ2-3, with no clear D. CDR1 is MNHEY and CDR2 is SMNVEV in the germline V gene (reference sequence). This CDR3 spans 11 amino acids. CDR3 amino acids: CATRRTDTQYF. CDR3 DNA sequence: TGTGCAACCCGGAGAACAGATACGCAGTATTTT.

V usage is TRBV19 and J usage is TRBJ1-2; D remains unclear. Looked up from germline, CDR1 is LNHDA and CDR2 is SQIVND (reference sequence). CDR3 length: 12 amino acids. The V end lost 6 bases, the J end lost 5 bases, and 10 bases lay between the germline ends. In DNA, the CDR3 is TGTGCCAGTAGAACCAAGAGATATGGCTACACCTTC. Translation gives CASRTKRYGYTF.

The CDR3 here is CASSLNRDVYGYTF. Here the CDR3 DNA reads TGTGCCAGCAGTTTAAACAGAGATGTCTATGGCTACACCTTC. V usage is TRBV27 and J usage is TRBJ1-2; D is unclear. V was shortened by 2 bases and J by 4 bases, with 11 bases between the two germline ends. This CDR3 has 14 residues. Germline CDR1 MNHEY, CDR2 SMNVEV (reference sequence).

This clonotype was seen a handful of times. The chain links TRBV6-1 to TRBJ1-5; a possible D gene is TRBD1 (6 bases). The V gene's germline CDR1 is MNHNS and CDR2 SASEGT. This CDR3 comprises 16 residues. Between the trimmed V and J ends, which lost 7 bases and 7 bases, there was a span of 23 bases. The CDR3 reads CASTARAGGQGQPQHF. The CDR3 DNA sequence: TGTGCCAGCACCGCGAGGGCCGGGGGACAAGGGCAGCCCCAGCATTTT.

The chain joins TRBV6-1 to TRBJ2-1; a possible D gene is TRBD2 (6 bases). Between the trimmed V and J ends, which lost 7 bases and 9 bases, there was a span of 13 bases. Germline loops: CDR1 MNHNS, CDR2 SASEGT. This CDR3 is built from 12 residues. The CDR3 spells CASTQSGGEQFF. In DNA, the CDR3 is TGTGCCAGCACCCAATCCGGGGGTGAGCAGTTCTTC.

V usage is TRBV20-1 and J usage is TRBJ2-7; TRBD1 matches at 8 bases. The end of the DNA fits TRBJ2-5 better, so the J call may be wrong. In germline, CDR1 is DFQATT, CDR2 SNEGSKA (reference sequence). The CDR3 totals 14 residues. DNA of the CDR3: TGCAGTGCTCACTTTCGGACAGGGAAAGAGACCCAGTACTTC. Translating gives CSAHFRTGKETQYF.

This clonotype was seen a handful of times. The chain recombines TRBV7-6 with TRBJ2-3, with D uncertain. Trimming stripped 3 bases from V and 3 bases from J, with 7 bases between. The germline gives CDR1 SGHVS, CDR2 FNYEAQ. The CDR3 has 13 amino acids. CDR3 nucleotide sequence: TGTGCCAGCAGCTTTAGTCCTACAGATACGCAGTATTTT. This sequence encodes CASSFSPTDTQYF. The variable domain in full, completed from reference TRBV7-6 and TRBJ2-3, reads GAGVSQSPRYKVTKRGQDVALRCDPISGHVSLYWYRQALGQGPEFLTYFNYEAQQDKSGLPNDRFSAERPEGSISTLTIQRTEQRDSAMYRCASSFSPTDTQYFGPGTRLTVL.

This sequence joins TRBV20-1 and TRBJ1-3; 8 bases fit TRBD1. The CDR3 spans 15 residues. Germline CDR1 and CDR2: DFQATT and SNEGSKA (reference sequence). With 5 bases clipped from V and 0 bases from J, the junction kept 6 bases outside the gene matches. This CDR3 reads CSAPPDRGSGNTIYF. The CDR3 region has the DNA TGCAGTGCTCCCCCAGACAGGGGCTCTGGAAACACCATATATTTT.

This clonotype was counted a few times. CDR3: CSARGERGYTEAFF. The DNA for the CDR3 is TGCAGTGCTAGGGGGGAAAGGGGGTACACTGAAGCTTTCTTT. The J gene is TRBJ1-1, the V gene TRBV20-1; tentatively, D is TRBD1 (6 bases). Germline CDR1 and CDR2: DFQATT and SNEGSKA (reference sequence). There are 14 residues in the CDR3. V gave up 3 bases and J gave up 3 bases, with 14 bases separating them.

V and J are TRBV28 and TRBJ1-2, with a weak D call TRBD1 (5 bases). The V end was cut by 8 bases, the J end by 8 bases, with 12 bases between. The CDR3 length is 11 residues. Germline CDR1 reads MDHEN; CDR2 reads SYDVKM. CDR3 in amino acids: CASVGWGGYTF. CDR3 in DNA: TGTGCCAGCGTTGGGTGGGGCGGCTACACCTTC.

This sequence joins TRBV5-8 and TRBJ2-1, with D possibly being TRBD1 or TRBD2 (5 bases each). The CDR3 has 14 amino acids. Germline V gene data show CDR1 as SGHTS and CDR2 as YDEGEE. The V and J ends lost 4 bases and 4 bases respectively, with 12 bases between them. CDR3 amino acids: CASSRGRRYNEQFF. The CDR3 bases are TGTGCCAGCAGCCGGGGACGGCGGTACAATGAGCAGTTCTTC. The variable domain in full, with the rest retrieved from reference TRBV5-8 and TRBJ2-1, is EAGVTQSPTHLIKTRGQQATLRCSPISGHTSVYWYQQALGLGLQFLLWYDEGEERNRGNFPPRFSGRQFPNYSSELNVNALELEDSALYLCASSRGRRYNEQFFGPGTRLTVL.

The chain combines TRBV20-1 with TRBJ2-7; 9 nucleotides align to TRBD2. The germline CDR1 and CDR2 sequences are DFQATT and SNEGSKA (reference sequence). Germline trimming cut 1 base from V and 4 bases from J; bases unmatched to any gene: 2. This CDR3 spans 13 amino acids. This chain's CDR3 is CSARASGRYEQYF. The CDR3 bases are TGCAGTGCTAGAGCCAGCGGGAGGTACGAGCAGTACTTC.

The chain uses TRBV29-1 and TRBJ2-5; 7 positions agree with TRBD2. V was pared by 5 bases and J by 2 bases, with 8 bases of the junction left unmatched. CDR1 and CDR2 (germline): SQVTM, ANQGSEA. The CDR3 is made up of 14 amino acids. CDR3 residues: CSVWGRREQETQYF. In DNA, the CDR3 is TGCAGCGTTTGGGGAAGGCGGGAGCAAGAGACCCAGTACTTC.

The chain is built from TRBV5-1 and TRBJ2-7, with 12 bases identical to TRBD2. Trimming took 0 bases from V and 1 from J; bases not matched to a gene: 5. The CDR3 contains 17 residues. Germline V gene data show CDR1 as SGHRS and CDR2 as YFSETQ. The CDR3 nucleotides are TGCGCCAGCAGCTTGGCCGGGACTAGCGGGTATTCCTACGAGCAGTACTTC. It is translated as CASSLAGTSGYSYEQYF.